Following are 11 T cell receptor beta chains from one sample sequenced in a study of blood T cell repertoires in COVID-19. Sequencing used immunoSEQ multiplex PCR; TCRdb keeps in-frame clones, though not all of them. The repertoire includes over 100,000 clones, about nine tenths of them detected once, and over 9% sits in the top ten. Sequencing used peripheral blood. The receptors shown here come from a man aged 50 to 60 with acute or convalescent COVID-19.

The rearrangement links TRBV30 to TRBJ1-5; possible D gene TRBD1, 5 bases. V lost 4 bases, J lost 1 base, and 17 bases lay in between. In germline, CDR1 is GTSNPN, CDR2 SVGIG (reference sequence). The CDR3 consists of 16 residues. DNA for the CDR3: TGTGCCTGGACCAAGAAGGGCAGGGCGAGCAATCAGCCCCAGCATTTT. Its translation is CAWTKKGRASNQPQHF.

The genes are TRBV11-2 and TRBJ2-3; D might be TRBD2 (5 bases). The length of the CDR3 is 14 residues. CDR1 is SGHAT, CDR2 FQNNGV, per germline. Trimming took 1 base from V and 3 from J, leaving 8 bases between them. The CDR3 DNA sequence: TGTGCCAGCAGCTTAGGCGGGCTGACAGATACGCAGTATTTT. This sequence encodes CASSLGGLTDTQYF.

The chain recombines TRBV28 with TRBJ1-5; the D gene is possibly TRBD1 (6 bases). CDR1 MDHEN and CDR2 SYDVKM come from the germline V gene. Trimming took 5 bases from V and 3 from J, leaving 14 bases between them. The CDR3 spans 15 residues. The CDR3 here is CASSPAGAPNQPQHF. The CDR3 nucleotides are TGTGCCAGCAGTCCAGCGGGGGCACCCAATCAGCCCCAGCATTTT.

The V gene is TRBV5-5, the J gene TRBJ2-3; possibly TRBD2 for D (6 bases). The V end lost 0 bases, the J end lost 4 bases, and 12 bases lay between the germline ends. The CDR3 spans 15 residues. Germline V gene data show CDR1 as SGHKS and CDR2 as YYEKEE (reference sequence). The CDR3: CASSLAATSADTQYF. The DNA for the CDR3 is TGTGCCAGCAGCTTGGCCGCGACTAGTGCAGATACGCAGTATTTT.

The chain has TRBV5-1 and TRBJ2-1; 7 bases match TRBD2. From germline, CDR1 is SGHRS and CDR2 YFSETQ. The J segment lost 15 bases and the V segment lost 4 bases, leaving 13 bases of the junction unmatched. CDR3 length: 13 residues. Written as DNA, the CDR3 is TGCGCCAGCAGCCCCAAGGGCGGGAGCGGTCGGTTCTTC. It codes for CASSPKGGSGRFF.

The genes are TRBV15 and TRBJ1-5; the D is unclear. The CDR3 length is 15 residues. Germline V gives CDR1 LNHNV, CDR2 YYDKDF (reference sequence). V lost 5 bases and J lost 2, with 13 bases in between. This chain's CDR3 is CATSPSGGGNQPQHF. Here the CDR3 DNA reads TGTGCCACCAGCCCCTCGGGTGGCGGCAATCAGCCCCAGCATTTT.

This sequence joins TRBV2 and TRBJ2-3, with TRBD2 identical over 8 bases. The CDR3 is made up of 15 amino acids. The J segment lost 2 bases and the V segment lost 3 bases, leaving 4 bases of the junction unmatched. Per germline, CDR1 SNHLY and CDR2 FYNNEI. The CDR3 sequence: CASSDQLAVTDTQYF. In nucleotides, the CDR3 is TGTGCCAGCAGTGATCAACTAGCGGTCACAGATACGCAGTATTTT.

The chain recombines TRBV19 with TRBJ1-4, with unresolved D. The germline gives CDR1 LNHDA, CDR2 SQIVND (reference sequence). V was clipped by 5 bases and J by 8 bases, with 9 bases between them. The CDR3 covers 12 residues. The CDR3 sequence is CASSVRGEKLFF. In nucleotides, the CDR3 is TGTGCCAGTAGTGTAAGAGGCGAAAAACTGTTTTTT. The entire variable domain, with the rest obtained from reference TRBV19 and TRBJ1-4, is as follows: DGGITQSPKYLFRKEGQNVTLSCEQNLNHDAMYWYRQDPGQGLRLIYYSQIVNDFQKGDIAEGYSVSREKKESFPLTVTSAQKNPTAFYLCASSVRGEKLFFGSGTQLSVL.

The sample holds one count of this clone. The chain carries TRBV11-2 and TRBJ1-1; TRBD1 might be the D (6 bases). The CDR3 loop spans 13 amino acids. V lost 2 bases, J lost 11 bases, and 15 bases lay in between. Germline CDR1 SGHAT, CDR2 FQNNGV. CDR3 sequence: CASSLTWGGPAFF. The CDR3 DNA follows: TGTGCCAGCAGCTTAACTTGGGGGGGGCCTGCTTTCTTT.

V is TRBV6-6 and J is TRBJ1-1; D gene uncertain. The CDR3 is 13 residues long. V shed 6 bases and J shed 1 base, with 9 bases lying between them. The germline V gene encodes CDR1 MNHNY and CDR2 SVGAGI (reference sequence). The DNA of the CDR3 is TGTGCCAGCAGCCCGACATCGAACACTGAAGCTTTCTTT. This codes for CASSPTSNTEAFF.

This clone appeared a single time. V usage is TRBV5-1 and J usage is TRBJ2-1, with TRBD2 as a possible D gene (6 bases). The CDR3 length is 15 residues. Trimming shortened V by 0 bases and J by 6 bases, and 13 bases separated the two germline ends. Germline-derived CDR1 and CDR2 are SGHRS and YFSETQ. CDR3 coding DNA: TGCGCCAGCAGCTTGGATGCCGGGACTCTCAATGAGCAGTTCTTC. Translating it yields CASSLDAGTLNEQFF.